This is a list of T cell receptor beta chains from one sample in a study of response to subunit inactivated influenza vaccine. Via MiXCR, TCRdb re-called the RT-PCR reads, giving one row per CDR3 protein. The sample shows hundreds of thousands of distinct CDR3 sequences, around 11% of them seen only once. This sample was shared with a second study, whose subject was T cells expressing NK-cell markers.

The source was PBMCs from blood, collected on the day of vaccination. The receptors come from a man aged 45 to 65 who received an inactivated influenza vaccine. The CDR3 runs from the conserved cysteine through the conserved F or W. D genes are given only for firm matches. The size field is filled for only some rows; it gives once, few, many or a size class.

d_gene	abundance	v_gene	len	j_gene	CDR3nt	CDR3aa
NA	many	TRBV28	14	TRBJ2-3	TGTGCCAGCACCTTCCGGGGCGGCACAGATACGCAGTATTTT	CASTFRGGTDTQYF
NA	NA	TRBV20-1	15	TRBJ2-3	TGCAGTGCGCCGACATACCCCTCGAGCACAGATACGCAGTATTTT	CSAPTYPSSTDTQYF
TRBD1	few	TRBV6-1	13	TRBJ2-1	TGTGCCAGCCGGGACAGGACCTTCAATGAGCAGTTCTTC	CASRDRTFNEQFF
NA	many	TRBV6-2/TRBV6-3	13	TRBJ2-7	TGTGCCAGCAAGGGGGGGAAGAGCGACGAGCAGTACTTC	CASKGGKSDEQYF
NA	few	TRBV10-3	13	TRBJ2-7	TGTGCCATCAGTGAGGACAGAGCCTACGAGCAGTACTTC	CAISEDRAYEQYF
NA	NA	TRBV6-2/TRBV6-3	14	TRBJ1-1	TGTGCCAGCAGACACGGGGAAATGAACACTGAAGCTTTCTTT	CASRHGEMNTEAFF
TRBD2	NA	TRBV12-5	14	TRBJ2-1	TGTGCTAGTTGCTTGGCGGGGGGCATGAATGAGCAGTTCTTC	CASCLAGGMNEQFF
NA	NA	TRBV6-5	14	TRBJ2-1	TGTGCCAGCAGTTACTCGGGGTTGGGGAATGAGCAGTTCTTC	CASSYSGLGNEQFF
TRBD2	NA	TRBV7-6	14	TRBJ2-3	TGTGCCAGCAGCCCCGGCGGGGGGTTAGATACGCAGTATTTT	CASSPGGGLDTQYF
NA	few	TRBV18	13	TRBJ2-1	TGTGCCAGCTCACCACAGACGGAAAATGAGCAGTTCTTC	CASSPQTENEQFF
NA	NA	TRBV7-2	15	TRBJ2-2	TGTGCCAGCAGCTCAGAGGTGACTACTAACCGGGAGCTGTTTTTT	CASSSEVTTNRELFF
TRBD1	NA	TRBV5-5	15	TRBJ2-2	TGTGCCAGCAGCGTAGACAGGGGGTGGCCCGGGGAGCTGTTTTTT	CASSVDRGWPGELFF
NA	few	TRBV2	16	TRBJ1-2	TGTGCCAGCAGTGAATATAGGGACACCTCTAACTATGGCTACACCTTC	CASSEYRDTSNYGYTF
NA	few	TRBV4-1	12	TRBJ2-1	TGCGCCAGCAGCCACCGCTCCGCCAAGCAGTTCTTC	CASSHRSAKQFF
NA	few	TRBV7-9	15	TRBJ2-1	TGTGCCAGCAGCTTATCCTACACTACTTACAATGAGCAGTTCTTC	CASSLSYTTYNEQFF
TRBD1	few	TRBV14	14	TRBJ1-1	TGTGCCAGCAGCCAAGCTAACAGGGGCACTGAAGCTTTCTTT	CASSQANRGTEAFF
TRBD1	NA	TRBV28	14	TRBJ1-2	TGTGCCAGCAGCAGACAGGGGGAGTCCTATGGCTACACCTTC	CASSRQGESYGYTF
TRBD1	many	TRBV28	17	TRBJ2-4	TGTGCCAGCAGTTTATGGATTGTGGGGACAGAGGGAAACATTCAGTACTTC	CASSLWIVGTEGNIQYF
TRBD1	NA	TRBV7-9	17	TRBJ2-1	TGTGCCAGCAGCTCCAGGCGGGGACAGGGTGCCTACAATGAGCAGTTCTTC	CASSSRRGQGAYNEQFF
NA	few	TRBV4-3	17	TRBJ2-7	TGCGCCAGCAGCCAAGTGTATATCGGCAGGGTTTCCTACGAGCAGTACTTC	CASSQVYIGRVSYEQYF
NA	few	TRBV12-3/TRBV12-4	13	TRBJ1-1	TGTGCCAGCAGTTTAGGGGGGCTCACTGAAGCTTTCTTT	CASSLGGLTEAFF
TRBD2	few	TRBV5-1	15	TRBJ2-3	TGCGCCAGCAGCAAAAGCGGGACTGGTACAGATACGCAGTATTTT	CASSKSGTGTDTQYF
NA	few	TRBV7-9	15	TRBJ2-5	TGTGCCAGCAGCCCATTGATCGGGGCAGGAGAGACCCAGTACTTC	CASSPLIGAGETQYF
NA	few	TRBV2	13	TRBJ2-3	TGTGCCAGCAGTGGGGGGGGGCCAGATACGCAGTATTTT	CASSGGGPDTQYF
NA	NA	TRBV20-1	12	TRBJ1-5	TGCAGTGCTAGACAGGGCGGTCAGCCCCAGCATTTT	CSARQGGQPQHF
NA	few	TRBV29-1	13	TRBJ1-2	TGCAGCGTTGGCCAGGGGATTAACTATGGCTACACCTTC	CSVGQGINYGYTF
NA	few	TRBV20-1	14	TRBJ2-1	TGCAGTGCTAGAGAACTAGCACTCCGGGGTGAGCAGTTCTTC	CSARELALRGEQFF